The 30 T cell receptor beta chains given below trace back to one sample, sequenced in a study of shared clonotypes between healthy human individuals. Here immunoSEQ multiplex PCR was the method, and the copy in TCRdb shows in-frame clones only, minus some. This table has roughly 1,000,000 clones, around 82% appearing once. Sequencing input: memory CD4+ T cells from PBMCs. Subset described: CD45RA-negative fraction. The receptors shown here come from a man aged 18 to 35 in good health. Some clones in this sample may be carry-over from other donors' samples.

The gene calls are TRBV4-3 and TRBJ2-7; TRBD1 aligns across 8 bases. J was trimmed by 3 bases and V by 2 bases; bases with no gene match: 3. The CDR3 has 14 amino acids. CDR1 and CDR2 (germline): LGHNA, YSLEER. DNA of the CDR3: TGCGCCAGCAGCCAAACCGGGACAGGCTACGAGCAGTACTTC. Residues: CASSQTGTGYEQYF.

The J gene is TRBJ1-1, the V gene TRBV18, with D possibly being TRBD1 (5 bases). This CDR3 contains 16 residues. Trimming shortened V by 3 bases and J by 2 bases, and 16 bases separated the two germline ends. From germline, CDR1 is KGHSH and CDR2 LQKENI. CDR3 sequence (DNA): TGTGCCAGCTCACCCCTCGCAGGGAGGCCAAACACTGAAGCTTTCTTT. Protein sequence: CASSPLAGRPNTEAFF.

As to this clone: This same CDR3 is encoded by further DNA sequences in the sample. V and J are TRBV7-6 and TRBJ2-7; no clear D gene. V shed 5 bases and J shed 6 bases, with 11 bases lying between them. The CDR3 is made up of 12 amino acids. The germline CDR1 and CDR2 sequences are SGHVS and FNYEAQ. CDR3 sequence (DNA): TGTGCCAGCAGCCCACCTCTGGGCGAGCAGTACTTC. Its protein product is CASSPPLGEQYF.

The chain recombines TRBV28 with TRBJ1-3; no reliable D call. This CDR3 is 13 amino acids long. Trimming left V 3 bases short and J 9 bases short, with 12 bases between. CDR1 MDHEN and CDR2 SYDVKM come from the germline V gene. The CDR3 loop is CASSLTGWGTIYF. The CDR3 DNA follows: TGTGCCAGCAGTTTGACTGGATGGGGCACCATATATTTT.

The chain couples TRBV5-6 to TRBJ2-2; D gene ambiguous. The germline gives CDR1 SGHDT, CDR2 YYEEEE. V dropped 2 bases and J dropped 7 bases, with 9 bases sitting between them. The CDR3 runs to 13 residues. CDR3 sequence: CASSFDSVGELFF. The CDR3 bases are TGTGCCAGCAGCTTCGATTCCGTCGGGGAGCTGTTTTTT.

This clone was recorded only once. The chain links TRBV28 to TRBJ1-2; no definite D call. Trimming shortened V by 6 bases and J by 0 bases, and 8 bases separated the two germline ends. The CDR3 has 13 amino acids. Germline-derived CDR1 and CDR2 are MDHEN and SYDVKM. For the CDR3, the DNA is TGTGCCAGCAGGGACGGCGCTAACTATGGCTACACCTTC. Translated: CASRDGANYGYTF.

This clone appeared a few times. J is TRBJ2-1 and V is TRBV2, with 7 bases matching TRBD2. V shed 3 bases and J 9 bases; nucleotides not matched to a gene: 8. Germline CDR1 is SNHLY and CDR2 is FYNNEI. CDR3 length: 14 residues. CDR3 coding DNA: TGTGCCAGCAGTGAGCGGGAGAGTAGGGCTGAGCAGTTCTTC. Amino acids: CASSERESRAEQFF.

V and J are TRBV6-5 and TRBJ1-3; D not certain. Germline-derived CDR1 and CDR2 are MNHEY and SVGAGI. The CDR3 has 14 residues. Trimming removed 0 bases from V and 2 bases from J, with 5 bases in between. The CDR3 bases are TGTGCCAGCAGTTACTCGGCGACTGGAAACACCATATATTTT. This translates into CASSYSATGNTIYF.

This chain uses TRBV7-6 with TRBJ2-7; D gene unclear. The V gene lost 1 base and the J gene lost 0 bases, with 7 bases spanning the gap. This CDR3 contains 14 residues. CDR1 and CDR2 from the germline V gene are SGHVS and FNYEAQ. CDR3 in amino acids: CASSLGRLSYEQYF. In DNA form, the CDR3 reads TGTGCCAGCAGCTTAGGCCGACTCTCCTACGAGCAGTACTTC.

The rearrangement joins TRBV4-1 to TRBJ2-7, with 12 bases aligning to TRBD1. The germline gives CDR1 MGHRA, CDR2 YSYEKL. The CDR3 loop spans 15 amino acids. V dropped 1 base and J dropped 5; count of bases not matched to a gene: 3. CDR3 protein: CASSQGGQGADEQYF. CDR3 DNA sequence: TGCGCCAGCAGCCAAGGGGGACAGGGGGCCGACGAGCAGTACTTC.

The rearrangement joins TRBV30 to TRBJ2-2; unclear D gene. Germline V gene lookup returns CDR1 GTSNPN and CDR2 SVGIG (reference sequence). The V end lost 1 base, the J end lost 7 bases, and 4 bases lay between the germline ends. The CDR3 extends over 11 amino acids. CDR3 region: CAWSDGGELFF. The CDR3 DNA follows: TGTGCCTGGAGTGACGGCGGGGAGCTGTTTTTT.

The chain links TRBV27 to TRBJ1-5; D is ambiguous. Germline CDR1 is MNHEY and CDR2 is SMNVEV (reference sequence). The germline V and J ends were trimmed by 8 bases and 2 bases, with 16 bases remaining between them. This CDR3 has 15 residues. The CDR3 loop is CASRPSGPGNQPQHF. In DNA, the CDR3 is TGTGCCAGCCGGCCGTCCGGACCTGGCAATCAGCCCCAGCATTTT.

The J gene is TRBJ2-3, the V gene TRBV5-1; 13 nucleotides line up with TRBD2. CDR1 and CDR2 (germline): SGHRS, YFSETQ. The CDR3 has 18 residues. The ends lost 4 bases at V and 0 bases at J; junction bases unmatched: 8. Here the CDR3 reads CASSRPGTSGASTDTQYF. CDR3 in DNA: TGCGCCAGCAGCCGACCCGGGACTAGCGGGGCTAGCACAGATACGCAGTATTTT.

J is TRBJ1-4 and V is TRBV7-9, with 12 positions matching TRBD1. The CDR3 sequence is 18 residues long. With V trimmed by 5 bases and J by 3 bases, 10 bases remained unmatched. CDR1 and CDR2 from the germline V gene are SEHNR and FQNEAQ (reference sequence). This CDR3 is CASSPRGTGGRANEKLFF. The CDR3, as DNA: TGTGCCAGCAGCCCCAGGGGGACAGGGGGCCGGGCTAATGAAAAACTGTTTTTT.

The table lists this clone with a count of one. V and J are TRBV28 and TRBJ2-3, with TRBD2 as a possible D gene (6 bases). The germline CDR1 and CDR2 sequences are MDHEN and SYDVKM. This CDR3 contains 13 residues. The V gene lost 5 bases and the J gene lost 3 bases, with 9 bases spanning the gap. The DNA of the CDR3 is TGTGCCAGCAGTGAGGCGGGGACAGATACGCAGTATTTT. It yields the protein CASSEAGTDTQYF.

CDR3 nucleotide sequence: TGTGCCAGCTCACCCGGGACCGCCTCCTACGAGCAGTACTTC. This translates into CASSPGTASYEQYF. The chain links TRBV18 to TRBJ2-7, with D perhaps being TRBD1 or TRBD2 (5 bases each). V lost 3 bases, J lost 0 bases, and 9 bases lay in between. The V gene's germline CDR1 is KGHSH and CDR2 LQKENI. The CDR3 covers 14 residues.

The chain links TRBV19 to TRBJ1-3; 7 bases map to TRBD1. The CDR3 runs 16 residues. CDR1 and CDR2 (germline): LNHDA, SQIVND (reference sequence). With V trimmed by 7 bases and J by 2 bases, 11 bases remained unmatched. The CDR3 DNA is TGTGCCAGTACCCCTGACAGGGCCGGTACTGGAAACACCATATATTTT. Translated, it gives CASTPDRAGTGNTIYF. Variable domain in full (rest from reference TRBV19 and TRBJ1-3): DGGITQSPKYLFRKEGQNVTLSCEQNLNHDAMYWYRQDPGQGLRLIYYSQIVNDFQKGDIAEGYSVSREKKESFPLTVTSAQKNPTAFYLCASTPDRAGTGNTIYFGEGSWLTVV.

This clone was detected only once. The chain links TRBV18 to TRBJ2-3, with 9 positions matching TRBD2. The CDR3 totals 16 residues. Losses at the gene ends were 4 bases for V and 3 bases for J; bases not matched to a gene: 8. Germline CDR1 and CDR2: KGHSH and LQKENI. CDR3 residues: CASSLNRAGGTDTQYF. CDR3 nucleotides: TGTGCCAGCTCACTCAATCGTGCGGGAGGGACAGATACGCAGTATTTT.

The chain combines TRBV18 with TRBJ2-3; D perhaps matches TRBD1 (5 bases). The CDR3 spans 15 residues. Germline V gene lookup returns CDR1 KGHSH and CDR2 LQKENI. V was cut by 5 bases and J by 2 bases, with 14 bases left in between. The CDR3 DNA reads TGTGCCAGCTCATCCCGACAGACCAACACAGATACGCAGTATTTT. Its protein is CASSSRQTNTDTQYF.

This chain uses TRBV11-2 with TRBJ2-3, with D perhaps assigned TRBD1 or TRBD2 (5 bases each). The V end was cut by 5 bases, the J end by 5 bases, with 17 bases between. Germline V gene data show CDR1 as SGHAT and CDR2 as FQNNGV. The CDR3 has 15 amino acids. For the CDR3, the DNA is TGTGCCAGCAGCCGAGGCGGCAGGGCGGGAGATACGCAGTATTTT. Its translation: CASSRGGRAGDTQYF.

The chain is built from TRBV4-2 and TRBJ2-7, with TRBD2 identical over 8 bases. V was clipped by 0 bases and J by 3 bases; unmatched bases: 4. The CDR3 covers 15 residues. The germline gives CDR1 LGHNA, CDR2 YNFKEQ. CDR3 sequence: CASSQDSSGYYEQYF. The CDR3 coding sequence is TGTGCCAGCAGCCAAGACTCTAGCGGGTACTACGAGCAGTACTTC.

This chain links TRBV7-9 with TRBJ2-1; no clear D. CDR3 length: 12 residues. V lost 4 bases to trimming and J lost 9 bases, with 10 bases between them. The germline CDR1 and CDR2 sequences are SEHNR and FQNEAQ (reference sequence). The CDR3 is CASSSPFAEQFF. The CDR3 DNA is TGTGCCAGCAGCTCCCCGTTTGCTGAGCAGTTCTTC.

This clone was detected only once. The J gene is TRBJ2-4, the V gene TRBV28; D gene uncertain. The CDR3 covers 14 residues. V shed 6 bases and J shed 0 bases, with 9 bases lying between them. Germline V gene data show CDR1 as MDHEN and CDR2 as SYDVKM. The CDR3 sequence: CASSTGGAKNIQYF. The CDR3, as DNA: TGTGCCAGCAGCACTGGTGGAGCCAAAAACATTCAGTACTTC.

This chain links TRBV27 with TRBJ2-7, with 7 bases that match TRBD1. The CDR3 has 15 amino acids. Germline assignment: CDR1 MNHEY and CDR2 SMNVEV (reference sequence). Unmatched junction bases numbered 8, after V lost 3 bases and J lost 3 bases. CDR3 amino acids: CASSFIRGRIYEQYF. As DNA, the CDR3 is TGTGCCAGCAGTTTCATTAGGGGGCGCATCTACGAGCAGTACTTC.

The chain is built from TRBV28 and TRBJ1-2, with a weak D call TRBD1 (6 bases). The CDR3 extends over 14 amino acids. CDR1 and CDR2 (germline): MDHEN, SYDVKM. Deletions cut 7 bases from V and 2 bases from J, with 14 bases between. The CDR3 here is CASTSVGGNYGYTF. The CDR3 coding sequence is TGTGCCAGCACCTCGGTGGGGGGCAACTATGGCTACACCTTC.

The chain is built from TRBV4-3 and TRBJ1-2; D is uncertain. The CDR3 totals 16 residues. CDR1 LGHNA and CDR2 YSLEER come from the germline V gene. The V gene lost 4 bases and the J gene lost 3 bases, with 18 bases spanning the gap. This CDR3 is CASSPYTSTDDYGYTF. DNA for the CDR3: TGCGCCAGCAGCCCCTATACTTCCACAGATGACTATGGCTACACCTTC.

The chain couples TRBV5-5 to TRBJ2-3; D is undetermined. The CDR3 is 13 residues long. Trimming shortened V by 2 bases and J by 4 bases, and 8 bases separated the two germline ends. CDR1 is SGHKS, CDR2 YYEKEE, per germline (reference sequence). This chain's CDR3 is CASSFTPPDTQYF. DNA of the CDR3: TGTGCCAGCAGCTTTACCCCCCCAGATACGCAGTATTTT.

V gene TRBV5-1 combines with J gene TRBJ1-4, with D unclear. Germline V gives CDR1 SGHRS, CDR2 YFSETQ. The length of the CDR3 is 16 residues. Trimming pared 0 bases from V and 2 bases from J, leaving 11 bases between. CDR3 in DNA: TGCGCCAGCAGCTTGGGGGCCATGGGGACTAATGAAAAACTGTTTTTT. It translates to CASSLGAMGTNEKLFF.

The chain is built from TRBV5-6 and TRBJ2-6; no firm D call. This CDR3 is 16 amino acids long. V shed 4 bases and J shed 0 bases, with 11 bases lying between them. CDR1 and CDR2 (germline): SGHDT, YYEEEE. The CDR3 DNA sequence: TGTGCCAGCAGCGCCCCGGCCGCCTCTGGGGCCAACGTCCTGACTTTC. It translates to CASSAPAASGANVLTF.

The V gene is TRBV11-2, the J gene TRBJ2-5; 13 bases agree with TRBD2. The CDR3 is 18 residues long. The germline gives CDR1 SGHAT, CDR2 FQNNGV. The V segment lost 5 bases and the J segment 5 bases; nucleotides outside the gene matches: 14. The CDR3 protein is CASSPRTSGSSGWETQYF. The CDR3 coding sequence is TGTGCCAGCAGCCCCCGGACTAGCGGGAGCTCGGGGTGGGAGACCCAGTACTTC.